This T cell receptor (beta chain) was captured in a study of control samples from healthy donors and cancer patients. Per the germline V gene, CDR1 is SGHRS and CDR2 is YFSETQ. V shed 1 base and J shed 2 bases, with 10 bases lying between them. The CDR3 consists of 15 residues. Assay used: immunoSEQ multiplex PCR; TCRdb lists only in-frame clones, some missing. The table shows under 50,000 clones, with approximately 87% occurring only once. This clone was recorded only once. The sequenced material came from PBMCs. This receptor was obtained from a woman in her sixties or seventies with lung cancer. The rearrangement links TRBV5-1 to TRBJ1-5; TRBD1 is a possible D gene (6 bases). CDR3 sequence (DNA): TGCGCCAGCAGCTTGACAGGGTACGGCAATCAGCCCCAGCATTTT. Its protein product is CASSLTGYGNQPQHF.